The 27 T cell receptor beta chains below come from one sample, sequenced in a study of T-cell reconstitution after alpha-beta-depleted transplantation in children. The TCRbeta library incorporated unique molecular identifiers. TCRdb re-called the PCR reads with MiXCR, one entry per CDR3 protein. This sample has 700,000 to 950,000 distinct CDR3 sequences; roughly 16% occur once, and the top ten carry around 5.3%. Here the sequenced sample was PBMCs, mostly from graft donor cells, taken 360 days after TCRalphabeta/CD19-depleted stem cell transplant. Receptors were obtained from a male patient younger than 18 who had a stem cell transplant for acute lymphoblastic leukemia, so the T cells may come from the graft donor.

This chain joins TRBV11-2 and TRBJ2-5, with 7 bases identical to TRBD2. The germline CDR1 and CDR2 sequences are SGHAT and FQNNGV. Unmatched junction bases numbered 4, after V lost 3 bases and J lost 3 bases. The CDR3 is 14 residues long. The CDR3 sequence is CASSFEGLEETQYF. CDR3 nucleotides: TGTGCCAGCAGCTTCGAAGGACTAGAAGAGACCCAGTACTTC. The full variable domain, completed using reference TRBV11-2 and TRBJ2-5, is EAGVAQSPRYKIIEKRQSVAFWCNPISGHATLYWYQQILGQGPKLLIQFQNNGVVDDSQLPKDRFSAERLKGVDSTLKIQPAKLEDSAVYLCASSFEGLEETQYFGPGTRLLVL.

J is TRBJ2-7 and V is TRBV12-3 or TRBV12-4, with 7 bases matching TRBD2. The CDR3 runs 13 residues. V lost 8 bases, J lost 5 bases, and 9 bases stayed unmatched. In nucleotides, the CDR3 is TGTGCCAGCGGGGGACTATGGGTTCACGAGCAGTACTTC. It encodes CASGGLWVHEQYF.

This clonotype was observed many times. Written as DNA, the CDR3 is TGTGCCAGCAGTTCACCTAGCGGTCCGGGAGAAAAAAACATTCAGTACTTC. This encodes CASSSPSGPGEKNIQYF. The chain joins TRBV12-3 or TRBV12-4 to TRBJ2-4; 7 nucleotides align to TRBD2. With V trimmed by 4 bases and J by 4 bases, 13 bases remained unmatched. CDR3 size: 17 residues.

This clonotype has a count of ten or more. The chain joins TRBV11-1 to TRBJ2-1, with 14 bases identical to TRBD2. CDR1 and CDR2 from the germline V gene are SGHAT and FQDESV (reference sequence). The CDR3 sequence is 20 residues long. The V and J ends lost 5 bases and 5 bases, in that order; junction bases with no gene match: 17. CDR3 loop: CASSPWSFGLAGGINNEQFF. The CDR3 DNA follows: TGTGCCAGCAGCCCGTGGAGCTTTGGACTAGCGGGAGGTATAAACAATGAGCAGTTCTTC.

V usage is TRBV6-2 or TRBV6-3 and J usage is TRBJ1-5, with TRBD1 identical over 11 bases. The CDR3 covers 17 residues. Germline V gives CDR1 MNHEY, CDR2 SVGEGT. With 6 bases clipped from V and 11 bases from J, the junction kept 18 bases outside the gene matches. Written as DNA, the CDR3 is TGTGCCAGCAGCCCCTTGTCCGGGACAGGGGGGATGAAAGCCCAGCATTTT. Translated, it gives CASSPLSGTGGMKAQHF.

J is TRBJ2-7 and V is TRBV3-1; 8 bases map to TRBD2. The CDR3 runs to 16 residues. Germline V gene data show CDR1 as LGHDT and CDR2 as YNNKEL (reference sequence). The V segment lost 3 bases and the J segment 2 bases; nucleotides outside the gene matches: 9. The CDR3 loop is CASSQMALAGTYEQYF. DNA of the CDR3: TGTGCCAGCAGCCAGATGGCGCTAGCGGGTACCTACGAGCAGTACTTC.

In DNA form, the CDR3 reads TGCAGTGCTAGTTTTTTGCGGGAGGCCCCTTACGAGCAGTACTTC. Translated: CSASFLREAPYEQYF. The chain joins TRBV20-1 to TRBJ2-7; 8 nucleotides align to TRBD2. CDR3 length: 15 amino acids. Trimming took 3 bases from V and 4 from J; bases not matched to a gene: 11. Germline CDR1 and CDR2: DFQATT and SNEGSKA (reference sequence).

CDR3 coding DNA: TGCAGCGCCAGTGCCGGGACTAGGGGCTCCTACGAGCAGTACTTC. It specifies CSASAGTRGSYEQYF. The V gene is TRBV20-1, the J gene TRBJ2-7; 8 bases fit TRBD2. In germline, CDR1 is DFQATT, CDR2 SNEGSKA (reference sequence). This CDR3 comprises 15 residues.

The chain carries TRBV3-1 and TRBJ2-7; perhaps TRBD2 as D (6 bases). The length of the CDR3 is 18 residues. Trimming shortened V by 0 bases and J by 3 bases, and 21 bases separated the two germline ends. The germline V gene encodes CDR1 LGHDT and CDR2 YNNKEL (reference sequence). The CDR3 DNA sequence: TGTGCCAGCAGCCAAGACGGACGAGGGCGGGATTTGGTCTACGAGCAGTACTTC. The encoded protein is CASSQDGRGRDLVYEQYF.

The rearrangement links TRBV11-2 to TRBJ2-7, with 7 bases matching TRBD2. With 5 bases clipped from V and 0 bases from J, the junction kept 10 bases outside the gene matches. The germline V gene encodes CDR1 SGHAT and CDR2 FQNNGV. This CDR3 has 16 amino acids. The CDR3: CASSPGGGRGSYEQYF. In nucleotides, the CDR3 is TGTGCCAGCAGCCCTGGAGGCGGGAGAGGCTCCTACGAGCAGTACTTC. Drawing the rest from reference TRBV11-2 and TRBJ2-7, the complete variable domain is EAGVAQSPRYKIIEKRQSVAFWCNPISGHATLYWYQQILGQGPKLLIQFQNNGVVDDSQLPKDRFSAERLKGVDSTLKIQPAKLEDSAVYLCASSPGGGRGSYEQYFGPGTRLTVT.

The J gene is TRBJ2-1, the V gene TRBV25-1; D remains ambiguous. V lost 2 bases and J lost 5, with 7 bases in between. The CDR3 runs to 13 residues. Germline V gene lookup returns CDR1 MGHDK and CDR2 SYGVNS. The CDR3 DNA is TGTGCCAGCAGTGAAGTCTACAACAATGAGCAGTTCTTC. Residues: CASSEVYNNEQFF.

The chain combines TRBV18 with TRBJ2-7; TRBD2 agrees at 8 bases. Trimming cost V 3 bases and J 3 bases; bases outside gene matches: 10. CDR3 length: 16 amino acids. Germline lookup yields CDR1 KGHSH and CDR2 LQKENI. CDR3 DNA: TGTGCCAGCTCACCTATCACTAGCGGAGACTTCTACGAGCAGTACTTC. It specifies CASSPITSGDFYEQYF.

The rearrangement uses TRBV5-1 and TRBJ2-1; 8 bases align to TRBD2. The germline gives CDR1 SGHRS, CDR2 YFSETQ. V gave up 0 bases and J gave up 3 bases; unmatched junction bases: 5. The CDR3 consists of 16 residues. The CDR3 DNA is TGCGCCAGCAGCTTGGTACAGCGGGAGAGCTACAATGAGCAGTTCTTC. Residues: CASSLVQRESYNEQFF.

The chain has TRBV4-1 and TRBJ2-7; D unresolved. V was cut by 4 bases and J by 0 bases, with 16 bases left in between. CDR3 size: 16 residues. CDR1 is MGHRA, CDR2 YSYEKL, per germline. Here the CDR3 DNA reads TGCGCCAGCAGCCCTAAGGAAGGGAAGACCTCCTACGAGCAGTACTTC. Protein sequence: CASSPKEGKTSYEQYF.

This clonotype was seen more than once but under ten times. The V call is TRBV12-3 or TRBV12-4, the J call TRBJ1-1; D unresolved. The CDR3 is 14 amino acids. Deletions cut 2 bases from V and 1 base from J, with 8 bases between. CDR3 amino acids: CASSLLRQNTEAFF. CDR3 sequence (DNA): TGTGCCAGCAGTTTACTCCGACAGAACACTGAAGCTTTCTTT.

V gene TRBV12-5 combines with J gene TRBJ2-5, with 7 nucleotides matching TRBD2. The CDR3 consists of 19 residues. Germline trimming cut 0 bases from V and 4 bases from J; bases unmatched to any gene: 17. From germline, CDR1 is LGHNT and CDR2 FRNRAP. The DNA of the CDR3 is TGTGCTAGTGGTTTGGTGAACTTTCAAGCGGGAATCTTTCTAGAGACCCAGTACTTC. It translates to CASGLVNFQAGIFLETQYF.

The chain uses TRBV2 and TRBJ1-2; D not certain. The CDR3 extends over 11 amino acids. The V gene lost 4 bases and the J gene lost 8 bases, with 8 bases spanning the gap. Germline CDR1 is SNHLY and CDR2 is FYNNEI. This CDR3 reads CASSVGEGYTF. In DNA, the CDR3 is TGTGCCAGCAGTGTCGGTGAGGGCTACACCTTC. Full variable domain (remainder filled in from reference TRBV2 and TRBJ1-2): EPEVTQTPSHQVTQMGQEVILRCVPISNHLYFYWYRQILGQKVEFLVSFYNNEISEKSEIFDDQFSVERPDGSNFTLKIRSTKLEDSAMYFCASSVGEGYTFGSGTRLTVV.

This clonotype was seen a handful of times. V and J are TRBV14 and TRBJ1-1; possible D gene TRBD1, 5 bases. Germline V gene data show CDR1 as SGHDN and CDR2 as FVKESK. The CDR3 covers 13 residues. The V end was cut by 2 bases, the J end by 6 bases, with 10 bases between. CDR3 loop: CASSQFGGAEAFF. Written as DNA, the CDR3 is TGTGCCAGCAGCCAATTTGGGGGGGCTGAAGCTTTCTTT. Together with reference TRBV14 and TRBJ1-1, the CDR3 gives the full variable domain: EAGVTQFPSHSVIEKGQTVTLRCDPISGHDNLYWYRRVMGKEIKFLLHFVKESKQDESGMPNNRFLAERTGGTYSTLKVQPAELEDSGVYFCASSQFGGAEAFFGQGTRLTVV.

In nucleotides, the CDR3 is TGTGCCAGCAGCTTAGCAGCGGGAGCCGAGCAGTACTTC. Its protein is CASSLAAGAEQYF. V usage is TRBV7-2 and J usage is TRBJ2-7; 8 bases align to TRBD2. Germline V gene data show CDR1 as SGHTA and CDR2 as FQGNSA. J lost 6 bases, V lost 0 bases, and 1 base had no gene match. The CDR3 consists of 13 residues.

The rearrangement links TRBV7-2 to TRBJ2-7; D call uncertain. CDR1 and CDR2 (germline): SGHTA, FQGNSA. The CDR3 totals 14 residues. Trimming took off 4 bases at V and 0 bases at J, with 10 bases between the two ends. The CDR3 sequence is CASSYSPSSYEQYF. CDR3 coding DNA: TGTGCCAGCAGCTACAGCCCGAGCTCCTACGAGCAGTACTTC.

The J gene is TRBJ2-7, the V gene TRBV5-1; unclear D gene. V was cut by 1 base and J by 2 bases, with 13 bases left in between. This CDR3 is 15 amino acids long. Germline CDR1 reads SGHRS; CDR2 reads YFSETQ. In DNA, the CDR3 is TGCGCCAGCAGCTTGAGTTTCGACGGAACCTACGAGCAGTACTTC. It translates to CASSLSFDGTYEQYF.

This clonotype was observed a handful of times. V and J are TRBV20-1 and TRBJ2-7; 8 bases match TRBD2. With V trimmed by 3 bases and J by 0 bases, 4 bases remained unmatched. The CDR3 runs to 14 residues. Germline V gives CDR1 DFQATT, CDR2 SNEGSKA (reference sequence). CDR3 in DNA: TGCAGTGCTAGTAAGCGGGGGAGCTCCTACGAGCAGTACTTC. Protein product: CSASKRGSSYEQYF.

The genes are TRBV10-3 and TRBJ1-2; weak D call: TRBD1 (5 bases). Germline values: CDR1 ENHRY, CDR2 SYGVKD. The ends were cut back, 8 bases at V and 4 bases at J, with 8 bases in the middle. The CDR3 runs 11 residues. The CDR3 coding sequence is TGTGCCATCCCCGGGGCCTATGGCTACACCTTC. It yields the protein CAIPGAYGYTF.

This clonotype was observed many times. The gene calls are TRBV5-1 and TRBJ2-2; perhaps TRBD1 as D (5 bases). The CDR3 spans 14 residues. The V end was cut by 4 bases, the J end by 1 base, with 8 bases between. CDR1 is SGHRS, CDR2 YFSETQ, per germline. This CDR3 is CASSTGQNTGELFF. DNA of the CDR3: TGCGCCAGCAGCACCGGACAGAACACCGGGGAGCTGTTTTTT.

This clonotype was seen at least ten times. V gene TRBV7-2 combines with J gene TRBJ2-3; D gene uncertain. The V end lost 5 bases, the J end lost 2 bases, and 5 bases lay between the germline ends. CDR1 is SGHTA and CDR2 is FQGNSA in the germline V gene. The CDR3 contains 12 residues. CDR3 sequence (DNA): TGTGCCAGCAGCGAATACACAGATACGCAGTATTTT. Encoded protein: CASSEYTDTQYF.

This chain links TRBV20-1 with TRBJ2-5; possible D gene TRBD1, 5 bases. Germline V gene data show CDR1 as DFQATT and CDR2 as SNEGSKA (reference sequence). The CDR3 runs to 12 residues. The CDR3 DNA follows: TGCAGCGGCGTACCAGGGAAAAAGACCCAGTACTTC. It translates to CSGVPGKKTQYF.

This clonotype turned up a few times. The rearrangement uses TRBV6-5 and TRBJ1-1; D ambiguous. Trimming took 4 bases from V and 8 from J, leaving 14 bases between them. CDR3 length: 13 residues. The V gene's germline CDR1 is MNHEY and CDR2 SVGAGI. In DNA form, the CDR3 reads TGTGCCAGCAGTTCACAGCAAGGGATGGAAGCTTTCTTT. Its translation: CASSSQQGMEAFF.